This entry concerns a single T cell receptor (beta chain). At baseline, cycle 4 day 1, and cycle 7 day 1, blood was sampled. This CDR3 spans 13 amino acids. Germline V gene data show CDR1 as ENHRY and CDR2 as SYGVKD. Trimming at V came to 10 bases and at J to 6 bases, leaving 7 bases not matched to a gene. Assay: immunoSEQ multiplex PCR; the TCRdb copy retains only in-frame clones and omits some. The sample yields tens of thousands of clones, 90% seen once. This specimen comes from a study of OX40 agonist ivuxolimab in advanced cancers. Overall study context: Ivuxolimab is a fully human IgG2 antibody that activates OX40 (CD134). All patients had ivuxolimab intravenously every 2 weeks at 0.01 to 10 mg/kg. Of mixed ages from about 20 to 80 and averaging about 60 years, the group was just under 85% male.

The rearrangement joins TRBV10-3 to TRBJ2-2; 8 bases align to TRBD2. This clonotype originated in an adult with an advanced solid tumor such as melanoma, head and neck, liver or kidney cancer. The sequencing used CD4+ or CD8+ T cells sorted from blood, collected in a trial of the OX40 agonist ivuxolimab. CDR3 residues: CATGTSSPGELFF. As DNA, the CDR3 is TGTGCCACCGGGACTAGTAGTCCCGGGGAGCTGTTTTTT.